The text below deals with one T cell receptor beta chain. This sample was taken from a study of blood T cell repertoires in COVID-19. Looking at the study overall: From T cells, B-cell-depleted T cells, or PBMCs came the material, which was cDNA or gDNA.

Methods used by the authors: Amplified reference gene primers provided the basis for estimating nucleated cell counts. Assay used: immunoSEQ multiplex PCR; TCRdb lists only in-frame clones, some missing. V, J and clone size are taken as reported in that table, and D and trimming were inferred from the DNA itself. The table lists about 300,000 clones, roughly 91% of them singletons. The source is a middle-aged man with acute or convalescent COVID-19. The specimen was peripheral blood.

CDR3 amino acids: CASSLTRGLNGELFF. The CDR3 DNA sequence: TGCGCCAGCAGCTTGACCAGGGGGCTTAACGGGGAGCTGTTTTTT. J is TRBJ2-2 and V is TRBV5-1; 8 bases fit TRBD1. In germline, CDR1 is SGHRS, CDR2 YFSETQ. This CDR3 contains 15 residues. The ends lost 1 base at V and 7 bases at J; junction bases unmatched: 6.